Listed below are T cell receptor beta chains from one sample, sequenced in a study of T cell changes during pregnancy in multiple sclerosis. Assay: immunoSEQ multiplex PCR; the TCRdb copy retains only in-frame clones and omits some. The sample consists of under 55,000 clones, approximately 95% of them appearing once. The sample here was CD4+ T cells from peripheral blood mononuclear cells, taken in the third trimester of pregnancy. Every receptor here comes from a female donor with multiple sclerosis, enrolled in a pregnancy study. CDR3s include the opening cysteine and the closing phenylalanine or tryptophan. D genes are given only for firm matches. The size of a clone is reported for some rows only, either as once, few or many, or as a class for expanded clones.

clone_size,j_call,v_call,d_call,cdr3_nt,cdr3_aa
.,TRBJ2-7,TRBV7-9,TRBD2,TGTGCCAGCAGCTCGCAGGGTAGCGGGGCGGAGCAGTACTTC,CASSSQGSGAEQYF
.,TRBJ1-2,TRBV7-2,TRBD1,TGTGCCAGCAGACTGGGACAGGGTACCTATGGCTACACCTTC,CASRLGQGTYGYTF
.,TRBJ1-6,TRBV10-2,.,TGCGCCAGCAGTGACAGGGGCCATTCACCCCTCCACTTT,CASSDRGHSPLHF
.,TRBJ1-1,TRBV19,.,TGTGCCAGTAGGCAGGACACCGACACTGAAGCTTTCTTT,CASRQDTDTEAFF
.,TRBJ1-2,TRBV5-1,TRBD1,TGCGCCAGCAGCTTGGAACAGGGGGCGAACACCTTC,CASSLEQGANTF
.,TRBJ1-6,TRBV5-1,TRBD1,TGCGCCAGCAGCTTCGGACAGGGTGGGAATTCACCCCTCCACTTT,CASSFGQGGNSPLHF
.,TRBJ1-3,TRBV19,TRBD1,TGTGCCAGTTCCTTTGGGACAGGGAACTCTGGAAACACCATATATTTT,CASSFGTGNSGNTIYF
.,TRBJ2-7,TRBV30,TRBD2,TGTGCCTGGAGTGTACTCCAACTAGCGGGGGGGAGCTCCTACGAGCAGTACTTC,CAWSVLQLAGGSSYEQYF
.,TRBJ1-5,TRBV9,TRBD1,TGTGCCAGCAGCTTCCAGGGACAGATTAATCAGCCCCAGCATTTT,CASSFQGQINQPQHF
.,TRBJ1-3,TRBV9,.,TGTGCCAGCAGCGTTTCAGGGACTGGAAACACCATATATTTT,CASSVSGTGNTIYF
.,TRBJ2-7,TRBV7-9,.,TGTGCCAGCAGCTCCGGACAGAGTATTATGGATGAGCAGTACTTC,CASSSGQSIMDEQYF
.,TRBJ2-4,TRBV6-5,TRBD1,TGTGCCAGCAGTCGACAGGGGAATCGAAACATTCAGTACTTC,CASSRQGNRNIQYF
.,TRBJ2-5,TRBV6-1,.,TGTGCCAGCAGTGAAGGGACAGCCCGGGAGACCCAGTACTTC,CASSEGTARETQYF
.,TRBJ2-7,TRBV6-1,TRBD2,TGTGCCAGCATAACGGGCGGGAGTGGGACCTACGAGCAGTACTTC,CASITGGSGTYEQYF
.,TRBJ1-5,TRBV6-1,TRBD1,TGTGCCAGCAGTGGACAGGGGGGCTCGAGAACATATAGCAATCAGCCCCAGCATTTT,CASSGQGGSRTYSNQPQHF
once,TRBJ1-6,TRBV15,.,TGTGCCACCAGCAGAGTAAAAGGGAGCTCCTATAATTCACCCCTCCACTTT,CATSRVKGSSYNSPLHF
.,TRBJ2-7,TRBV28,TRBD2,TGTGCCAGCCAGGGAGGGTTTATTTCCTACGAGCAGTACTTC,CASQGGFISYEQYF
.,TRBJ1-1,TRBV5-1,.,TGCGCCAGCAGCTTAGATAACGGGAACACTGAAGCTTTCTTT,CASSLDNGNTEAFF
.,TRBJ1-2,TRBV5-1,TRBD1,TGCGCCAGCACAGATATCCGGACAGGGGCATTGGATGGCTACACCTTC,CASTDIRTGALDGYTF
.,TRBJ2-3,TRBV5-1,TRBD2,TGCGCCAGCAGCCAAGCGGGGGCCACAGATACGCAGTATTTT,CASSQAGATDTQYF
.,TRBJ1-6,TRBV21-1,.,TGTGCCAGCAGCAACTGGACAGGGGTCGTCGATTCACCCCTCCACTTT,CASSNWTGVVDSPLHF
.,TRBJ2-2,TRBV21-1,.,TGTGCCAGCAGCGACTCATATGGGGACTACACCGGGGAGCTGTTTTTT,CASSDSYGDYTGELFF
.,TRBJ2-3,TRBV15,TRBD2,TGTGCCACCAGCCCGCGACTAGCGGGGAGCACAGATACGCAGTATTTT,CATSPRLAGSTDTQYF
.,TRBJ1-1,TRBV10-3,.,TGTGCCATCAGTGAGTCAGGGGTAGGGGCTTTCTTT,CAISESGVGAFF
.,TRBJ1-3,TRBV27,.,TGTGCCAGCAGTACTACAGGGTCGGGAAACACCATATATTTT,CASSTTGSGNTIYF
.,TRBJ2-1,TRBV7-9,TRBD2,TGTGCCAGCAGCTTAGGTCAGTCTAGGACTAGCGTTTTCTTC,CASSLGQSRTSVFF
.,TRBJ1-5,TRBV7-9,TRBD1,TGTGCCAGCAGCTTCGGGACAGGCGTCAATCAGCCCCAGCATTTT,CASSFGTGVNQPQHF
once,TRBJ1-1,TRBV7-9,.,TGTGCCAGCAGCCGAGAAAGCGGCGAAGCTTTCTTT,CASSRESGEAFF
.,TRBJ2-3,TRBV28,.,TGTGCCAGCAGTTGGCTAGAAGCAGATACGCAGTATTTT,CASSWLEADTQYF
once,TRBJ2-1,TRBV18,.,TGTGCCAGCTCATACTACATAGACAATGAGCAGTTCTTC,CASSYYIDNEQFF
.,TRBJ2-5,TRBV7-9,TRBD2,TGTGCCAGCAGCCCGGGTTCTAGCGGGGGTCGGACCCAGTACTTC,CASSPGSSGGRTQYF
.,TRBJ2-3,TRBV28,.,TGTGCCGGAGCCACGGGGAACACAGATACGCAGTATTTT,CAGATGNTDTQYF
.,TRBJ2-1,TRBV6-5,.,TGTGCCAGCATACCCCGGGGGGCGCACAATGAGCAGTTCTTC,CASIPRGAHNEQFF
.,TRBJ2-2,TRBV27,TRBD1,TGTGCCAGCCCTTTCCCCGGGCACAGGGGCGATAACACCGGGGAGCTGTTTTTT,CASPFPGHRGDNTGELFF
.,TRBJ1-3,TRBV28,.,TGTGCCAGCAGTCGAGACCAGGTTCAAAACACCATATATTTT,CASSRDQVQNTIYF